This T cell receptor (beta chain) was found in a study of shared clonotypes between healthy human individuals. Study observations and caveats: Tissues were not sampled, only blood, and their repertoires likely differ.

With respect to this clone: As yet, its antigen is unknown.

This table comes from immunoSEQ multiplex PCR, and its TCRdb copy is limited to in-frame clones, with some not included. The profile shows a few hundred thousand clones, about 97% of them singletons. The trim removed 7 bases at V and 5 bases at J, leaving 14 bases unmatched. This CDR3 has 16 residues. CDR1 and CDR2 from the germline V gene are ENHRY and SYGVKD. This receptor was obtained from a man younger than 40 in good health. V usage is TRBV10-3 and J usage is TRBJ2-3; TRBD2 matches at 8 bases. Sequencing was carried out using memory CD8+ T cells sorted from blood. Described subset: CD45RO+ cells pooled with CCR7-negative TemRA cells. The CDR3 region is CAITSSLAGMQDTQYF. DNA for the CDR3: TGTGCCATCACTTCCTCTTTAGCGGGAATGCAAGATACGCAGTATTTT.